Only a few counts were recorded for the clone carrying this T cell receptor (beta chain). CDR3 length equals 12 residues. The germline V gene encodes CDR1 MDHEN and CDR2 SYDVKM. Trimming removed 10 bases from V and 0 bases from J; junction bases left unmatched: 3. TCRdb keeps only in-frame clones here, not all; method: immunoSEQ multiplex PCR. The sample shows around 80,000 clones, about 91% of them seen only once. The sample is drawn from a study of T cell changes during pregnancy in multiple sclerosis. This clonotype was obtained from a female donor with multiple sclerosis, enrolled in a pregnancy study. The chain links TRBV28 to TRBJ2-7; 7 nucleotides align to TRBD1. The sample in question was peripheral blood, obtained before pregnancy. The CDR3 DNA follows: TGTGCCACGGACAGGAACTCCTACGAGCAGTACTTC. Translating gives CATDRNSYEQYF.